One and the same sample provided the 27 T cell receptor beta chains below, sequenced in a study of blood T cell repertoires in COVID-19. TCRdb's copy holds only in-frame clones and misses some; the assay was immunoSEQ multiplex PCR. This table has 350,000 or so clones, approximately 90% appearing once. Sequenced material: peripheral blood. Receptors were obtained from a woman aged 25 to 39 with COVID-19, enrolled during active disease.

This chain connects TRBV7-2 to TRBJ1-6; maybe TRBD1 (5 bases). This CDR3 contains 13 residues. Germline V CDR1 and CDR2: SGHTA, FQGNSA. The V end lost 5 bases, the J end lost 7 bases, and 9 bases lay between the germline ends. CDR3 region: CASSIPGNSPLHF. CDR3 nucleotides: TGTGCCAGCAGCATCCCAGGGAATTCACCCCTCCACTTT.

The chain employs TRBV30 and TRBJ1-5, with no clear D. Per the germline V gene, CDR1 is GTSNPN and CDR2 is SVGIG (reference sequence). With 1 base removed from V and 5 bases from J, the gap between germline ends came to 9 bases. The CDR3 runs 13 residues. The CDR3 is CAWSGRGDQPQHF. CDR3 bases: TGTGCCTGGAGTGGACGGGGAGATCAGCCCCAGCATTTT.

This clone has just a few counts. The chain recombines TRBV5-4 with TRBJ1-4; D might be TRBD1 (5 bases). This CDR3 has 16 residues. Germline lookup yields CDR1 SGHNT and CDR2 YYREEE (reference sequence). The V end was cut by 0 bases, the J end by 4 bases, with 13 bases between. The CDR3 protein is CASSLARVGDNEKLFF. The CDR3 DNA follows: TGTGCCAGCAGCTTGGCCAGGGTGGGTGATAATGAAAAACTGTTTTTT.

This chain links TRBV4-1 with TRBJ1-5; TRBD1 matches 8 bases. CDR3 length equals 19 residues. The V and J ends lost 0 bases and 5 bases, in that order; junction bases with no gene match: 15. CDR1 and CDR2 (germline): MGHRA, YSYEKL. CDR3: CASSQDTSGQGRGYQPQHF. In DNA form, the CDR3 reads TGCGCCAGCAGCCAAGATACAAGCGGACAGGGTCGGGGGTATCAGCCCCAGCATTTT.

This chain links TRBV30 with TRBJ1-5; possible D gene TRBD1, 5 bases. The germline V gene encodes CDR1 GTSNPN and CDR2 SVGIG (reference sequence). This CDR3 region has 13 residues. The V gene lost 2 bases and the J gene lost 7 bases, with 12 bases spanning the gap. CDR3: CAWSRAGDQPQHF. The CDR3 DNA reads as TGTGCCTGGAGTAGGGCGGGGGACCAGCCCCAGCATTTT. Looking up the rest from reference TRBV30 and TRBJ1-5 gives the full variable domain: SQTIHQWPATLVQPVGSPLSLECTVEGTSNPNLYWYRQAAGRGLQLLFYSVGIGQISSEVPQNLSASRPQDRQFILSSKKLLLSDSGFYLCAWSRAGDQPQHFGDGTRLSIL.

The rearrangement links TRBV28 to TRBJ1-1; possible D gene TRBD1, 6 bases. V shed 5 bases and J shed 6 bases, with 16 bases lying between them. This CDR3 comprises 14 residues. Looked up from germline, CDR1 is MDHEN and CDR2 is SYDVKM. The CDR3 is CASSTPDSSAEAFF. The DNA of the CDR3 is TGTGCCAGCAGTACCCCGGACAGCTCCGCTGAAGCTTTCTTT. Full variable domain (outside the CDR3, taken from reference TRBV28 and TRBJ1-1): DVKVTQSSRYLVKRTGEKVFLECVQDMDHENMFWYRQDPGLGLRLIYFSYDVKMKEKGDIPEGYSVSREKKERFSLILESASTNQTSMYLCASSTPDSSAEAFFGQGTRLTVV.

The V and J genes are TRBV5-1 and TRBJ1-1; the match to TRBD1 covers 7 bases. Germline CDR1 SGHRS, CDR2 YFSETQ. V lost 1 base to trimming and J lost 4 bases; unmatched junction nucleotides: 7. There are 15 residues in the CDR3. Here the CDR3 reads CASSLTGVVRTEAFF. For the CDR3, the DNA is TGCGCCAGCAGCTTGACAGGGGTGGTGCGCACTGAAGCTTTCTTT.

The rearrangement links TRBV4-2 to TRBJ2-5; no definite D call. Germline loops: CDR1 LGHNA, CDR2 YNFKEQ. The CDR3 covers 13 residues. The V and J ends lost 4 bases and 5 bases respectively, with 11 bases between them. CDR3 DNA: TGTGCCAGCAGCCCGTGGAGTTCGGAGACCCAGTACTTC. Its protein is CASSPWSSETQYF.

Note on this clone: In the same sample, other DNA sequences code for this CDR3. This chain links TRBV2 with TRBJ2-2; D ambiguous. CDR1 SNHLY and CDR2 FYNNEI come from the germline V gene. Trimming stripped 6 bases from V and 1 base from J, with 6 bases between. This CDR3 has 13 amino acids. The CDR3 DNA reads as TGTGCCAGCAGCGCAGAGAACACCGGGGAGCTGTTTTTT. It yields the protein CASSAENTGELFF.

The J gene is TRBJ1-2, the V gene TRBV24-1; D is uncertain. The CDR3 is 11 amino acids. Germline assignment: CDR1 KGHDR and CDR2 SFDVKD. V shed 4 bases and J shed 4 bases, with 3 bases lying between them. The CDR3 loop is CATSDSYGYTF. DNA of the CDR3: TGTGCCACCAGTGACAGCTATGGCTACACCTTC.

V and J are TRBV11-3 and TRBJ1-2; the D gene is possibly TRBD1 (6 bases). The germline V and J ends were trimmed by 5 bases and 3 bases, with 13 bases remaining between them. Germline CDR1 SGHNT, CDR2 YENEEA. The CDR3 consists of 14 residues. The CDR3 DNA reads TGTGCCAGCAGCCGAATGGACAGCTACTATGGCTACACCTTC. Translated: CASSRMDSYYGYTF.

This clone was counted a few times. The chain has TRBV11-3 and TRBJ1-4; D is possibly TRBD1 (6 bases). The CDR3 is made up of 15 amino acids. The V gene's germline CDR1 is SGHNT and CDR2 YENEEA. Trimming removed 5 bases from V and 7 bases from J, with 17 bases in between. The CDR3 DNA reads TGTGCCAGCAGCCCGGGGGGGGCGCAGGGTGAAAAACTGTTTTTT. It encodes CASSPGGAQGEKLFF. Full variable domain (remainder filled in from reference TRBV11-3 and TRBJ1-4): EAGVVQSPRYKIIEKKQPVAFWCNPISGHNTLYWYLQNLGQGPELLIRYENEEAVDDSQLPKDRFSAERLKGVDSTLKIQPAELGDSAVYLCASSPGGAQGEKLFFGSGTQLSVL.

The J gene is TRBJ1-2, the V gene TRBV6-5; D unclear. The V gene lost 7 bases and the J gene lost 8 bases, with 20 bases spanning the gap. Germline V CDR1 and CDR2: MNHEY, SVGAGI. The CDR3 length is 14 residues. CDR3 sequence (DNA): TGTGCCAGCACCTCTCGAGCTTTTCGCGGGGGCTACACCTTC. Translated, it gives CASTSRAFRGGYTF.

The gene calls are TRBV5-1 and TRBJ1-2; no clear D gene. The CDR3 runs 14 residues. V lost 4 bases and J 0 bases, leaving 10 bases between the germline ends. The germline V gene has CDR1 SGHRS and CDR2 YFSETQ. CDR3 amino acids: CASSAGDSNYGYTF. The CDR3 nucleotides read TGCGCCAGCAGCGCCGGAGATTCTAACTATGGCTACACCTTC.

The gene calls are TRBV5-1 and TRBJ1-1; the match to TRBD1 covers 11 bases. Germline CDR1 reads SGHRS; CDR2 reads YFSETQ. The CDR3 covers 16 residues. V gave up 5 bases and J gave up 3 bases; unmatched junction bases: 9. The CDR3 spells CASSLGTGGSYTEAFF. As DNA, the CDR3 is TGCGCCAGCAGTTTAGGGACAGGGGGGAGCTACACTGAAGCTTTCTTT.

There are a few counts of this clone. The DNA of the CDR3 is TGTGCCAGCAGCGCCTGGACAGGGGCTGAAGCTTTCTTT. Protein product: CASSAWTGAEAFF. The chain joins TRBV6-6 to TRBJ1-1, with TRBD1 matching 9 bases. The J segment lost 6 bases and the V segment lost 6 bases, leaving 5 bases of the junction unmatched. In germline, CDR1 is MNHNY, CDR2 SVGAGI (reference sequence). There are 13 residues in the CDR3.

This rearrangement joins TRBV28 to TRBJ1-5, with 8 bases matching TRBD1. V shed 5 bases, J shed 1 base, and the junction held 10 bases outside the gene matches. Germline assignment: CDR1 MDHEN and CDR2 SYDVKM. This CDR3 has 17 amino acids. The CDR3 loop reads CASSPRGQGLSNQPQHF. The CDR3 DNA sequence: TGTGCCAGCAGTCCCCGAGGACAGGGTTTGAGCAATCAGCCCCAGCATTTT.

The chain carries TRBV11-1 and TRBJ2-7, with D possibly being TRBD1 (6 bases). The CDR3 extends over 14 amino acids. Germline V gene lookup returns CDR1 SGHAT and CDR2 FQDESV (reference sequence). Trimming removed 5 bases at V and 4 bases at J, with 15 bases between. The CDR3 protein is CASSPRRGPYEQYF. The CDR3 region has the DNA TGTGCCAGCAGCCCCCGCAGGGGCCCTTACGAGCAGTACTTC.

This chain connects TRBV18 to TRBJ1-1; 9 bases are shared with TRBD1. Germline assignment: CDR1 KGHSH and CDR2 LQKENI. V dropped 3 bases and J dropped 4; count of bases not matched to a gene: 3. The CDR3 has 14 amino acids. As DNA, the CDR3 is TGTGCCAGCTCACCGGGGACAGGGCCCACTGAAGCTTTCTTT. Its protein is CASSPGTGPTEAFF.

V and J are TRBV7-2 and TRBJ2-7; a possible D gene is TRBD2 (5 bases). CDR1 is SGHTA and CDR2 is FQGNSA in the germline V gene. V lost 5 bases, J lost 6 bases, and 11 bases lay in between. The length of the CDR3 is 12 residues. The CDR3 DNA reads TGTGCCAGCAGCATTGACCGGGGCGAGCAGTACGTC. Amino acid sequence: CASSIDRGEQYV.

The chain combines TRBV5-6 with TRBJ1-5; D is possibly TRBD1 (5 bases). CDR3 size: 17 residues. Trimming removed 0 bases at V and 3 bases at J, with 16 bases between. CDR1 is SGHDT, CDR2 YYEEEE, per germline. The CDR3 region is CASSLGGTPRTNQPQHF. The CDR3 DNA sequence: TGTGCCAGCAGCTTGGGGGGCACGCCGAGGACCAATCAGCCCCAGCATTTT.

The rearrangement links TRBV10-1 to TRBJ1-5; D gene unclear. V was shortened by 7 bases and J by 2 bases, with 9 bases between the two germline ends. CDR1 WNHNN and CDR2 SYGVQD come from the germline V gene (reference sequence). The CDR3 runs 13 residues. CDR3 protein: CASTKLGNQPQHF. For the CDR3, the DNA is TGCGCCAGCACTAAACTCGGCAATCAGCCCCAGCATTTT.

CDR3 nucleotides: TGTGCCAGCAGTTCAAACAGGGTTAACACCGGGGAGCTGTTTTTT. It translates to CASSSNRVNTGELFF. The rearrangement uses TRBV6-2 or TRBV6-3 and TRBJ2-2, with a weak D call TRBD1 (6 bases). The CDR3 sequence is 15 residues long. V lost 4 bases and J 2 bases, leaving 11 bases between the germline ends. The germline gives CDR1 MNHEY, CDR2 SVGEGT.

The gene calls are TRBV11-3 and TRBJ1-1; 10 bases line up with TRBD1. Unmatched junction bases numbered 14, after V lost 5 bases and J lost 11 bases. This CDR3 contains 15 residues. Germline V gene sequence: CDR1 SGHNT, CDR2 YENEEA. The CDR3 loop is CASSGNAGQGVLAFF. CDR3 nucleotides: TGTGCCAGCAGCGGTAACGCCGGACAGGGGGTGCTGGCTTTCTTT.

The V call is TRBV3-1 (or the pseudogene TRBV3-2), the J call TRBJ2-1, with TRBD2 matching 8 bases. The CDR3 is 14 amino acids. Trimming at V came to 5 bases and at J to 4 bases, leaving 4 bases not matched to a gene. CDR1 and CDR2 (germline): LGHDT, YNNKEL (reference sequence). The CDR3, as DNA: TGTGCCAGCAGCTTAACTAGCGGATACAATGAGCAGTTCTTC. Protein sequence: CASSLTSGYNEQFF.

The chain uses TRBV28 and TRBJ1-5; TRBD1 might be the D (5 bases). There are 14 residues in the CDR3. Trimming took 6 bases from V and 9 from J, leaving 18 bases between them. Germline-derived CDR1 and CDR2 are MDHEN and SYDVKM. CDR3 coding DNA: TGTGCCAGCAGCCGGGGACTCACCGTAGGGCCCCAGCATTTT. Its protein is CASSRGLTVGPQHF.

The V call is TRBV2, the J call TRBJ1-2; TRBD1 agrees at 8 bases. The V segment lost 6 bases and the J segment 5 bases; nucleotides outside the gene matches: 5. The CDR3 contains 13 residues. CDR1 is SNHLY and CDR2 is FYNNEI in the germline V gene. In DNA form, the CDR3 reads TGTGCCAGCAGGTGGACAGGGTTGTATGGCTACACCTTC. Its translation is CASRWTGLYGYTF. Full variable domain (missing parts from reference TRBV2 and TRBJ1-2): EPEVTQTPSHQVTQMGQEVILRCVPISNHLYFYWYRQILGQKVEFLVSFYNNEISEKSEIFDDQFSVERPDGSNFTLKIRSTKLEDSAMYFCASRWTGLYGYTFGSGTRLTVV.